This T cell receptor (beta chain) was identified during a study of blood T cells in healthy people across ages (dated by TCRdb to the mid-2010s). In the study overall: In model experiments, roughly one uniquely barcoded TCR beta cDNA molecule per two T cells was captured by template switching. Age-related changes in TCR beta repertoire diversity were measured in the study by deep sequencing normalized with unique cDNA molecular identifiers. To avoid experimental bias, donors of different ages were spread randomly across the sequencing lanes. For two donors (one aged 18 to 29 and one aged 80 or older), the study analyzed two additional independent replicas of 1 million unique cDNA reads from the same blood draw. The donors were divided into four age groups: young (average approximately 16 years), middle-aged (about 41), aged (about 61) and long-lived (around 80).

Donors were roughly 40 systemically healthy Caucasian individuals from Russia aged roughly 6 to 90 years. Each donor gave 9 to 10 milliliters of peripheral blood, collected into EDTA-treated Vacutainer tubes. Ficoll-Paque density-gradient centrifugation was used to isolate PBMCs, with at least 6 million obtained per sample. Trizol reagent was used to extract total RNA from the PBMCs, yielding at least 5 micrograms per sample. For every donor, flow cytometry on a PBMC aliquot measured the percentage of naive CD45RAhigh/CD27high T cells. Study-level results and caveats: Estimates of total diversity based on one million sequenced T cells were regarded as lower bounds and as underestimates. The long-lived group showed more naive CD4+ T cells, fewer expanded clones and increased TCR diversity than the aged group, suggesting age selection. As age increased, observed TCR beta diversity per million T cells dropped in a roughly linear way, and a significant reduction was already evident by age around 41. Donor CMV infection status was unknown, potentially confounding age-related changes in expanded clonotypes. Since profiling was done on bulk unsorted PBMCs, naive and antigen-experienced compartments could not be conclusively compared. The percentage of naive T cells measured by flow cytometry correlated strongly with observed TCR beta diversity.

V and J lose 3 bases and 3 bases, and a span of 6 bases separates them. The CDR3 sequence holds 12 residues, the cysteine and phenylalanine included. Of all the DNA, just the CDR3 is kept, 36 bases in frame from base 1. The germline V gene sets CDR1 to SGHTA and CDR2 to FQGNSA. The library came from 5' RACE. The listed sequencing device is Illumina HiSeq 2500. A second PCR of roughly 6 to 11 cycles was run with a J-beta primer mix and a sample-barcoded 5' primer. A unique molecular identifier was introduced onto each TCR beta cDNA molecule by a template-switch 5' adaptor carrying 12 random nucleotides. Each sample yielded at least 2.5 million CDR3-containing paired-end reads. First-strand cDNA was synthesized from all RNA with the Mint cDNA synthesis kit, primed by a TRBC-specific oligonucleotide. All cDNA was treated with uracil-DNA glycosylase and then went through a first 18-cycle PCR with the universal primers M1SS and BC2_uni_R. As for the original processing: For normalization, 1 million high-quality reads were randomly selected from each sample, with every read carrying a distinct molecular identifier. Instead of being binned into consensus sequences, reads with shared molecular identifiers were discarded. CDR3 identification, clonotype clustering and error correction used MiTCR with a Q25 quality threshold and the strictest error-elimination algorithm. Lower-bound total TCR beta diversity was estimated with a nonparametric unseen species model using Euler transformation. TCRdb took the public reads, trimmed them with fastp at Q25, ran MiXCR for clone calling and kept in-frame beta chains. Every entry covers one CDR3 protein and lists the most common genes and DNA from its rows. These V and J calls derive from TCRdb rather than the authors' analysis. Within this sample are hundreds of thousands of distinct CDR3 sequences, with more than 40% of them counted one time only. The ten largest clones represent roughly 31% of the sample.

Comment on this clonotype: Its antigen target is currently unknown. One base away there is no much larger clone; base qualities are not given.

Recombination linked TRBV7-2 to TRBJ2-7; 5 matching bases give a weak D call of TRBD2. The origin of this receptor is a woman aged 60-75 years in good health. The specimen was blood. The CDR3 protein sequence reads: CASSFAGYEQYF. The DNA sequence is given as TGTGCCAGCAGCTTTGCGGGCTACGAGCAGTACTTC.